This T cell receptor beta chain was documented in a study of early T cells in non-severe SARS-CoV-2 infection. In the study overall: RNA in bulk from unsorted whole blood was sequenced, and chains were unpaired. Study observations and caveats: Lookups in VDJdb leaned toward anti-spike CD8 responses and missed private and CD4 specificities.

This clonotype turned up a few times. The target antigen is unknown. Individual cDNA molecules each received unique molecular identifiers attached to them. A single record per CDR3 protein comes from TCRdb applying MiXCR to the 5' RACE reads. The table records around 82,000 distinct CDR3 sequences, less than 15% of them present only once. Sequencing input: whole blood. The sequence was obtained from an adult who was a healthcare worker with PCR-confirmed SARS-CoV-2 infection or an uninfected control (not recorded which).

This chain's CDR3 is CSVEIDRGVSGYTF. DNA of the CDR3: TGCAGCGTTGAAATCGACAGGGGAGTCAGCGGCTACACCTTC. The chain employs TRBV29-1 and TRBJ1-2; 8 bases agree with TRBD1. This CDR3 is 14 amino acids long. Germline V CDR1 and CDR2: SQVTM, ANQGSEA. With V trimmed by 2 bases and J by 8 bases, 10 bases remained unmatched. Together with reference TRBV29-1 and TRBJ1-2, the CDR3 gives the full variable domain: SAVISQKPSRDICQRGTSLTIQCQVDSQVTMMFWYRQQPGQSLTLIATANQGSEATYESGFVIDKFPISRPNLTFSTLTVSNMSPEDSSIYLCSVEIDRGVSGYTFGSGTRLTVV.